This T cell receptor beta chain was observed in a study of blood T cell repertoires in COVID-19 (dated by TCRdb to between 2020 and 2021). Regarding the complete study: Samples covering the acute and convalescent phases of COVID-19 were provided by collaborators in the United States, Italy and Spain. The material from the prospective study consisted of cDNA or gDNA derived from T cells, B-cell-depleted T cells, or PBMCs. Subjects who had been exposed to COVID-19, were actively infected with it, or had recovered from it provided the deeply sampled blood TCRbeta repertoires that made up the dataset. A freely available public database, intended as a resource for researchers studying the immune response to SARS-CoV-2, is where the repertoires were released. The samples were drawn from two sources: the first 160 participants of the ongoing ImmuneRACE study, and 1,000 to 1,500 subjects contributed by 6 global collaborators. Nearly every sample came with metadata listing a de-identified subject ID, COVID-19 status, age in years and sex. Where available, HLA class I and class II types were obtained from metadata supplied by the sample provider rather than from assay-based typing. General findings and caveats noted by the study authors: How much clinical and demographic metadata was included differed by source and by participant, and the metadata was provided uncurated.

Note on this clone: This clone's antigen is unknown. No much larger clone exists at a distance of one base, and base qualities are not known.

TCRbeta CDR3 regions were amplified from genomic DNA using the immunoSEQ Assay, a bias-controlled multiplex PCR. In the authors' own workflow: The number of nucleated cells in each sample was estimated from the amplification of reference gene primers within the assay. To quantify the absolute abundance of each unique TCRbeta CDR3 rearrangement, sequence reads were collapsed and filtered. For each sample, productive Simpson clonality was calculated by taking the square root of Simpson's diversity index across productive rearrangements. TCRdb obtained this table from immuneACCESS and retained in-frame rearrangements with V and J assigned. These tables miss some clones; where compared with another copy, unresolved V genes account for less than half of the shortfall, and the remainder is unexplained. V and J calls and clone size are as listed in that table; D and trimming were resolved from the DNA. The sample profile shows about 120,000 clones; roughly 89% of them were found once. The leading ten clones occupy under 4% of the sample.

The germline V end is reduced by 4 bases and the J end by 2 bases; junction bases left unmatched: 13. The germline V gene (reference sequence) yields SEHNR for CDR1 and FQNEAQ for CDR2. Its CDR3 holds 18 amino acids, cysteine through phenylalanine. Just CDR3 DNA is preserved here, 54 bases in frame from base 1. Participants in the prospective study were enrolled through a virtual design, were aged roughly 18 to 90 years, and lived in roughly 25 United States geographic areas. To assign participants to cohorts, the prospective study relied on clinical history that participants themselves reported in a screening survey and a study questionnaire. ImmuneRACE Cohort 3 recovered participants were defined by two consecutive negative NP/OP PCR tests, healthcare professional clearance, or symptom resolution. Each participant in the prospective study had whole blood, serum and a nasopharyngeal or oropharyngeal swab collected by mobile phlebotomists. Participants in the prospective study had the option to provide additional blood draws and questionnaires over an approximately 2-month period. Before DNA extraction, blood samples from the prospective study were shipped at room temperature or frozen.

The TCR sequence derives from a woman in her twenties or thirties who had recovered from COVID-19. Rearrangement joined TRBV7-9 to TRBJ2-5, with 10 middle bases fitting TRBD2. Material: PBMCs or T cells enriched from blood (not recorded which). The base sequence is TGTGCCAGCAGCTCTTCCATTTCGACTAGCGGGTTGCAAGAGACCCAGTACTTC. The translation is CASSSSISTSGLQETQYF.